These 11 T cell receptor beta chains came from one sample sequenced in a study of shared clonotypes between healthy human individuals. This table comes from immunoSEQ multiplex PCR, and its TCRdb copy is limited to in-frame clones, with some not included. The sample lists 2 million to 2.5 million clones; 92% were seen once. Source material: naive CD4+ T cells from PBMCs. Documented subset: CD45RA+ positively selected. These receptors originate from a man aged 18 to 35 in good health. Some clones in this sample may be carry-over from other donors' samples.

The J gene is TRBJ2-1, the V gene TRBV11-2; D uncertain. The V gene lost 2 bases and the J gene lost 0 bases, with 8 bases spanning the gap. This CDR3 has 15 amino acids. Germline V gives CDR1 SGHAT, CDR2 FQNNGV. In nucleotides, the CDR3 is TGTGCCAGCAGCTTACAGCCGAGCTCCTACAATGAGCAGTTCTTC. This codes for CASSLQPSSYNEQFF.

The chain is built from TRBV6-6 and TRBJ1-6; D gene uncertain. Trimming took off 5 bases at V and 8 bases at J, with 19 bases between the two ends. Germline CDR1 and CDR2: MNHNY and SVGAGI (reference sequence). The CDR3 sequence is 16 residues long. CDR3 in amino acids: CASSRVAGIVDSPLHF. CDR3 bases: TGTGCCAGCAGTAGAGTCGCGGGGATAGTTGATTCACCCCTCCACTTT.

This rearrangement joins TRBV4-3 to TRBJ2-3, with D maybe TRBD1 (6 bases). CDR1 LGHNA and CDR2 YSLEER come from the germline V gene. The CDR3 totals 16 residues. Trimming took off 4 bases at V and 0 bases at J, with 14 bases between the two ends. CDR3 DNA sequence: TGCGCCAGCAGCCTTCAGGGGCAGGGGAGCACAGATACGCAGTATTTT. Its protein product is CASSLQGQGSTDTQYF.

The rearrangement joins TRBV4-1 to TRBJ2-7; 8 bases match TRBD1. The germline V gene has CDR1 MGHRA and CDR2 YSYEKL. The J segment lost 2 bases and the V segment lost 1 base, leaving 7 bases of the junction unmatched. The CDR3 extends over 16 amino acids. The CDR3 region has the DNA TGCGCCAGCAGCCAAGTTTGGACAGGGAGGACCTACGAGCAGTACTTC. It translates to CASSQVWTGRTYEQYF.

The chain links TRBV5-1 to TRBJ2-5, with D possibly being TRBD2 (5 bases). The CDR3 totals 16 residues. Trimming shortened V by 6 bases and J by 0 bases, and 18 bases separated the two germline ends. Germline assignment: CDR1 SGHRS and CDR2 YFSETQ. The CDR3 reads CASTNFEGSHQETQYF. For the CDR3, the DNA is TGCGCCAGCACCAATTTCGAGGGCTCCCACCAAGAGACCCAGTACTTC.

In nucleotides, the CDR3 is TGCGCCAGCAGCCCTGGCCCAGGGACAGGCGTCGGGAGGGAGGAAAAACTGTTTTTT. Encoded protein: CASSPGPGTGVGREEKLFF. The chain combines TRBV5-1 with TRBJ1-4, with 8 bases fitting TRBD1. After removal of 4 bases from V and 8 bases from J, the junction contained 22 bases not matched to a gene. The germline CDR1 and CDR2 sequences are SGHRS and YFSETQ. The CDR3 runs 19 residues.

This clone is a singleton in its sample. The chain has TRBV29-1 and TRBJ2-7, with D unresolved. Trimming pared 6 bases from V and 2 bases from J, leaving 14 bases between. The germline CDR1 and CDR2 sequences are SQVTM and ANQGSEA. The CDR3 spans 13 residues. The DNA of the CDR3 is TGCAGCGTAATAGGAACGGGTGCCTACGAGCAGTACTTC. The encoded protein is CSVIGTGAYEQYF.

About this clone: This sample also contains other DNA sequences that code for the same CDR3. J is TRBJ2-2 and V is TRBV11-2, with 12 positions matching TRBD2. Germline V gives CDR1 SGHAT, CDR2 FQNNGV. CDR3 length equals 16 residues. V lost 5 bases to trimming and J lost 7 bases; unmatched junction nucleotides: 8. The chain's CDR3 is CASSLRLAGEGGELFF. CDR3 in DNA: TGTGCCAGCAGCCTGCGACTAGCGGGAGAGGGCGGGGAGCTGTTTTTT.

The chain joins TRBV6-6 to TRBJ1-1; maybe TRBD1 (6 bases). The CDR3 loop spans 15 amino acids. The germline V and J ends were trimmed by 0 bases and 2 bases, with 10 bases remaining between them. Germline CDR1 reads MNHNY; CDR2 reads SVGAGI (reference sequence). The CDR3 DNA is TGTGCCAGCAGTTACTCGAAACAGGGCAACACTGAAGCTTTCTTT. This sequence encodes CASSYSKQGNTEAFF.

The rearrangement links TRBV9 to TRBJ2-1; TRBD2 agrees at 8 bases. The CDR3 runs 15 residues. CDR1 and CDR2 (germline): SGDLS, YYNGEE. The trim removed 4 bases at V and 3 bases at J, leaving 6 bases unmatched. DNA for the CDR3: TGTGCCAGCAGCCCCCGGACTAGCTTCTACAATGAGCAGTTCTTC. It translates to CASSPRTSFYNEQFF.

This chain uses TRBV5-4 with TRBJ2-7; TRBD2 aligns across 8 bases. Germline V lookup: CDR1 SGHNT, CDR2 YYREEE (reference sequence). V lost 0 bases and J lost 5; bases outside the gene matches: 10. The CDR3 loop spans 16 amino acids. The CDR3 spells CASSLALAGGSHEQYF. In DNA form, the CDR3 reads TGTGCCAGCAGCTTGGCCCTGGCGGGAGGTTCACACGAGCAGTACTTC.